Included here is one T cell receptor beta chain sequence, with context. Its antigen is not identified. The record originates from a study of monozygotic twins with inflammatory bowel disease. UMIs containing a 6-nucleotide sample barcode were added via template switching. From the 5' RACE reads, TCRdb lists one entry per CDR3 protein and no DNA. The repertoire shows 150,000 to 200,000 distinct CDR3 sequences; the top ten hold over 2.5%. Study-wide points: Perhaps reflecting limited power, concordant and discordant twins did not differ in repertoire similarity. Data gave no support to a single strong signal or clonotype associated with IBD. The sharing of clonotypes with others was lower in IBD patients than in healthy twins, especially with disease activity.

CDR1 is SGHVS and CDR2 is FNYEAQ in the germline V gene. The length of the CDR3 is 16 residues. The sample taken for sequencing was blood. This TCR was sampled from a human donor with ulcerative colitis or Crohn's disease, or a healthy co-twin of an affected twin (not recorded which). This chain connects TRBV7-6 to TRBJ1-1; with no DNA, the TCRdb D assignment of TRBD1 cannot be verified. CDR3 sequence: CASSSTQGGFGTEAFF.